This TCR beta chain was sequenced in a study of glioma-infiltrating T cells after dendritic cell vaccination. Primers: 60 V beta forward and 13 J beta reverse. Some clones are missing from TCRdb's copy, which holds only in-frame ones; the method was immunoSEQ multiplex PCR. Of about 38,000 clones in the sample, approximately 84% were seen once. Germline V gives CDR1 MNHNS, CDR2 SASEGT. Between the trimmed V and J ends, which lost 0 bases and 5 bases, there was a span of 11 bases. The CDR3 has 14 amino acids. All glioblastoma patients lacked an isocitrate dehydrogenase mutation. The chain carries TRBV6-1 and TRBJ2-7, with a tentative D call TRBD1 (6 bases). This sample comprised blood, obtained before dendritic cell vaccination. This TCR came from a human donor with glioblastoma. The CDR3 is CASSEASGADEQYF. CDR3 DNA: TGTGCCAGCAGTGAAGCATCAGGGGCGGACGAGCAGTACTTC.